This TCR beta chain was profiled in a study of blood T cells in healthy people across ages. Donor samples were obtained from healthy Caucasian individuals from Russia, aged about 6 to 100. A sample-barcoded 5' primer and a J-beta primer mix were used in a second PCR of about 7 to 12 cycles. MiXCR, applied by TCRdb to the 5' RACE reads, yields one record per CDR3 protein. The sample yields some 850,000 distinct CDR3 sequences, approximately 24% seen once. Another study also made use of these data, one on T cells of mothers and their children.

The receptor was derived from a boy between 10 and 17 years old in good health. The sequenced material came from blood.

The CDR3 DNA follows: TGTGCCAGCAGCTTTGGGGCGCGGGGAGGGAACACTGAAGCTTTCTTT. It specifies CASSFGARGGNTEAFF. This rearrangement joins TRBV7-2 to TRBJ1-1, with D possibly being TRBD1 (5 bases). The V gene lost 3 bases and the J gene lost 1 base, with 15 bases spanning the gap. From germline, CDR1 is SGHTA and CDR2 FQGNSA. CDR3 length equals 16 residues.